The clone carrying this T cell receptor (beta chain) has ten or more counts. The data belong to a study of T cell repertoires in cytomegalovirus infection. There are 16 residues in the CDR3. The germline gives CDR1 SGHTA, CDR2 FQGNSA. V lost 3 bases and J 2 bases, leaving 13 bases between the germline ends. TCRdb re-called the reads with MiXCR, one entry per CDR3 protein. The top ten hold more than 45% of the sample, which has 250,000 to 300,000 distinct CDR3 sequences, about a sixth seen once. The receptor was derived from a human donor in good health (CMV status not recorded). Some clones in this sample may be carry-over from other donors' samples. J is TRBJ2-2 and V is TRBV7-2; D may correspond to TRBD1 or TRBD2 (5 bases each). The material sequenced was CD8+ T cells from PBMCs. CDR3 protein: CASSLDWGSNTGELFF. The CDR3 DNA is TGTGCCAGCAGCTTGGACTGGGGCTCTAACACCGGGGAGCTGTTTTTT.